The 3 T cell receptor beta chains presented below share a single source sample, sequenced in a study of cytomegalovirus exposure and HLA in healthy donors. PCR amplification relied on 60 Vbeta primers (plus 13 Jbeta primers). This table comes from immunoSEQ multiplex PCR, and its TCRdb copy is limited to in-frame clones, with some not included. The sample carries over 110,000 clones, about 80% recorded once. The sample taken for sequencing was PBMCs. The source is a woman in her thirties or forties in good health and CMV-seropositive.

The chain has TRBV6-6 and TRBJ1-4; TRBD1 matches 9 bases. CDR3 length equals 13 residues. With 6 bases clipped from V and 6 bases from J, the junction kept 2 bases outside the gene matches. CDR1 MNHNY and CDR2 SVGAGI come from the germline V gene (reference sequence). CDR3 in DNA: TGTGCCAGCAGCGACAGGGGGTATGAAAAACTGTTTTTT. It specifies CASSDRGYEKLFF.

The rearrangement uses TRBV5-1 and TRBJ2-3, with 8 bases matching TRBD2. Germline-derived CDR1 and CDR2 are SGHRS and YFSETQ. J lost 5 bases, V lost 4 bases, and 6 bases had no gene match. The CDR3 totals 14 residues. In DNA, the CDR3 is TGCGCCAGCAGCGCACCGGGACTAGAAGATACGCAGTATTTT. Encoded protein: CASSAPGLEDTQYF.

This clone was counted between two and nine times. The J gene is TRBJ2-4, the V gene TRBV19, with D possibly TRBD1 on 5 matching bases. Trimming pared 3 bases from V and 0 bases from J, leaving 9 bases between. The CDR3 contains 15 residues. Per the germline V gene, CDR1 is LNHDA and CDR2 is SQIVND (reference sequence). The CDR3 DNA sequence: TGTGCCAGTAGTATCGACAGTCTAGCCAAAAACATTCAGTACTTC. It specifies CASSIDSLAKNIQYF.